Listed below are T cell receptor beta chains from one sample, sequenced in a study of blood T cell repertoires in COVID-19. Generated by immunoSEQ multiplex PCR, the TCRdb table keeps only in-frame clones and is missing some. The sample yields a few hundred thousand clones, about 85% seen once. Specimen: peripheral blood. Source of these receptors: a human donor with COVID-19, enrolled during active disease. The donor label of this sample is uncertain. CDR3s include the opening cysteine and the closing phenylalanine or tryptophan. The order of the fields is V gene, D gene, clone size, J gene, CDR3 DNA, CDR3 protein. A D gene is named only where the DNA matches it firmly. A clone size is listed for some rows: how often the clone was seen (once, few, many), or a class if it is expanded.

TRBV30	TRBD2	NA	TRBJ2-7	TGTGCCTGGAATGGGGCGGGGACTAGCGGGACCTACGAGCAGTACTTC	CAWNGAGTSGTYEQYF
TRBV7-2	TRBD2	once	TRBJ2-3	TGTGCCAGCAGCTTAGCTAGCGGGAGGAGGGCAGATACGCAGTATTTT	CASSLASGRRADTQYF
TRBV6-6	TRBD1	NA	TRBJ1-2	TGTGCCAGCAGTTACAGACAGGGCGGATCCTATGGCTACACCTTC	CASSYRQGGSYGYTF
TRBV11-2	NA	NA	TRBJ1-1	TGTGCCAGCAGCTTAGCCCCCCCGGCTTTCTTT	CASSLAPPAFF
TRBV5-4	NA	NA	TRBJ1-3	TGTGCCAGCAGCTTGACAGGGTCAGGAAACACCATATATTTT	CASSLTGSGNTIYF
TRBV7-2	TRBD1	NA	TRBJ1-1	TGTGCCAGCAGCTTAGTCTCGACAGGGAACGCTGAAGCTTTCTTT	CASSLVSTGNAEAFF
TRBV25-1	NA	NA	TRBJ2-5	TGTGCCAGCAGTGAATATGGGCAGTCGCAAGAGACCCAGTACTTC	CASSEYGQSQETQYF
TRBV7-2	TRBD1	NA	TRBJ1-2	TGTGCCAGCAGCTCCGATACAGGGGACTATGGCTACACCTTC	CASSSDTGDYGYTF
TRBV7-7	TRBD1	NA	TRBJ1-1	TGTGCTAGCAGCCCGACGACAGGGGAAACCGAAGTAGCTTTCTTT	CASSPTTGETEVAFF
TRBV29-1	NA	NA	TRBJ2-5	TGCAGCGTTGATGAATCAGGAGGGAGGGAGACCCAGTACTTC	CSVDESGGRETQYF
TRBV19	TRBD1	NA	TRBJ1-5	TGTGCCAGTACCCCGATCGGGACAGGGGCGAATCAGCCCCAGCATTTT	CASTPIGTGANQPQHF
TRBV11-2	TRBD1	NA	TRBJ2-1	TGTGCCAGCAGCAGACCCCCGGACAGGAGTTTTGGGGATGAGCAGTTCTTC	CASSRPPDRSFGDEQFF
TRBV6-4	TRBD1	NA	TRBJ2-1	TGTGCCAGCAGTGAGTCCTGGGACAGGACCCCTGCGGATGAGCAGTTCTTC	CASSESWDRTPADEQFF
TRBV18	TRBD1	NA	TRBJ1-6	TGTGCCAGCTCACCACCGGGCGGGACAGGGGGTCATTCACCCCTCCACTTT	CASSPPGGTGGHSPLHF
TRBV7-2	NA	NA	TRBJ1-2	TGTGCCAGCAGCTTACATACAGGGATCTATGGCTACACCTTC	CASSLHTGIYGYTF
TRBV4-2	NA	NA	TRBJ1-6	TGTGCCAGCAGCCAGGTCGCGGGATCACCCCTCCACTTT	CASSQVAGSPLHF
TRBV11-2	NA	few	TRBJ2-3	TGTGCCAGCAGCCCCACCAGACCCAGGGGAGATACGCAGTATTTT	CASSPTRPRGDTQYF
TRBV9	NA	NA	TRBJ2-3	TGTGCCAGCAGCACTATAGGATACACAGATACGCAGTATTTT	CASSTIGYTDTQYF
TRBV5-5	NA	NA	TRBJ2-1	TGTGCCAGCAGCTTTTTCGCGGGGTACAATGAGCAGTTCTTC	CASSFFAGYNEQFF
TRBV5-4	NA	NA	TRBJ2-7	TGTGCCAGCAGCCCACCGGGACTCCACCCGGAGCAGTACTTC	CASSPPGLHPEQYF
TRBV5-6	TRBD1	once	TRBJ1-1	TGTGCCAGCAGCTTCGGGACAGGGGTTGCGAACACTGAAGCTTTCTTT	CASSFGTGVANTEAFF
TRBV7-2	TRBD2	NA	TRBJ2-1	TGTGCCAGCAGCGAGAGTAGCGGGAGGCGACTCTTC	CASSESSGRRLF
TRBV7-9	NA	NA	TRBJ1-1	TGTGCCAGCAGCCGCGCGCTGCAGGGCACTGAAGCTTTCTTT	CASSRALQGTEAFF
TRBV28	NA	NA	TRBJ2-7	TGTGCCAGCAGTTTCACAGGGCCCGAGCAGTACTTC	CASSFTGPEQYF
TRBV6-5	TRBD1	NA	TRBJ1-2	TGTGCCAGCGGGAAGACAGGGGGCATTGGCTACACCTTC	CASGKTGGIGYTF
TRBV27	NA	once	TRBJ1-2	TGTGCCAGCAGTTTATCGAAAGGGGCGAACTATGGCTACACCTTC	CASSLSKGANYGYTF
TRBV6-5	NA	NA	TRBJ2-2	TGTGCCAGCAGTTATAGCCCTCGCCCCGGGGAGCTGTTTTTT	CASSYSPRPGELFF
TRBV7-9	TRBD1	once	TRBJ1-3	TGTGCCAGCAGCTCTGACAGGGGCTCTGGAAACACCATATATTTT	CASSSDRGSGNTIYF
TRBV7-9	TRBD2	NA	TRBJ2-3	TGTGCCAGCAGCTTATCCGATAGCGGGAGCACAGATACGCAGTATTTT	CASSLSDSGSTDTQYF
TRBV24-1	NA	few	TRBJ2-7	TGTGCCACCAGTGACCTAGAAGAGCAGTACTTC	CATSDLEEQYF
TRBV30	TRBD1	NA	TRBJ2-5	TGTGCCTGGGAAGTGACAGGGTGGGGAGAGACCCAGTACTTC	CAWEVTGWGETQYF
TRBV28	TRBD1	NA	TRBJ1-1	TGTGCCAGCAGCCAGACGGGGACAGCATGGAACACTGAAGCTTTCTTT	CASSQTGTAWNTEAFF
TRBV24-1	TRBD2	NA	TRBJ2-4	TGTGCCACCAGTGACCAGCGGGGGGGGGCCAAAAACATTCAGTACTTC	CATSDQRGGAKNIQYF
TRBV14	TRBD1	NA	TRBJ1-3	TGTGCCAGCAGCTTAAGGGGGCTCATTGGAAACACCATATATTTT	CASSLRGLIGNTIYF